The rows below give T cell receptor beta chains drawn from one sample of a study of blood T cells in healthy people across ages. A single record per CDR3 protein comes from TCRdb applying MiXCR to the 5' RACE reads. The sample shows about 700,000 distinct CDR3 sequences, about 32% of them seen only once. Material: blood. The receptor source for this set is a woman older than 75 in good health. CDR3s include the opening cysteine and the closing phenylalanine or tryptophan. The D gene is left open where the match is weak. A row's size may be missing; if present it is once, few, many or a size class.

size,D,length,V,J,CDR3,DNA
many,-,13,TRBV7-8,TRBJ1-2,CASSLRALGGYTF,TGTGCCAGCAGCTTAAGGGCTCTCGGGGGCTACACCTTC
-,-,15,TRBV7-8,TRBJ2-3,CASSIGLQAGDTQYF,TGTGCCAGCAGCATAGGGCTGCAGGCAGGAGATACGCAGTATTTT
many,TRBD1,13,TRBV6-5,TRBJ1-1,CASSIDRGSEAFF,TGTGCCAGCAGTATTGACAGGGGAAGTGAAGCTTTCTTT
-,-,14,TRBV20-1,TRBJ2-7,CSARDLGGNYEQYF,TGCAGTGCTAGAGATCTCGGCGGGAACTACGAGCAGTACTTC
few,-,14,TRBV19,TRBJ2-2,CASSKTGLSGELFF,TGTGCCAGTAGTAAAACAGGGTTGAGCGGGGAGCTGTTTTTT
many,-,14,TRBV7-6,TRBJ2-7,CASSYSGGRGEQYF,TGTGCCAGCAGTTATTCAGGGGGGCGAGGCGAGCAGTACTTC
many,-,13,TRBV3-1,TRBJ2-1,CASSYDGYNEQFF,TGTGCCAGCAGCTACGACGGTTACAATGAGCAGTTCTTC
few,-,14,TRBV20-1,TRBJ2-6,CSAEGNSGANVLTF,TGCAGTGCTGAGGGGAATTCTGGGGCCAACGTCCTGACTTTC
many,-,16,TRBV5-6,TRBJ2-1,CASNHSRTSSYNEQFF,TGTGCCAGCAACCACTCCCGGACAAGCTCCTACAATGAGCAGTTCTTC
-,-,16,TRBV6-2/TRBV6-3,TRBJ1-2,CASSRRGSSFSYGYTF,TGTGCCAGCAGCCGCCGAGGATCTTCATTCTCCTATGGCTACACCTTC
few,TRBD1,14,TRBV4-2,TRBJ1-4,CASSRTGTREKLFF,TGTGCCAGCAGCAGGACAGGGACTAGAGAAAAACTGTTTTTT
few,-,14,TRBV20-1,TRBJ1-1,CSARDQHIATEAFF,TGCAGTGCTAGAGATCAACATATCGCCACTGAAGCTTTCTTT
few,-,15,TRBV4-1,TRBJ1-3,CASSQPGLSGNTIYF,TGCGCCAGCAGCCAACCGGGACTATCTGGAAACACCATATATTTT
many,TRBD1,17,TRBV7-9,TRBJ1-6,CASSSSGQGGSNSPLHF,TGTGCCAGCAGCTCCAGTGGACAGGGAGGAAGTAATTCACCCCTCCACTTT
many,-,14,TRBV6-6,TRBJ2-7,CASSYLSSFGEQYF,TGTGCCAGCAGTTACCTGTCGTCCTTTGGCGAGCAGTACTTC
many,-,16,TRBV5-1,TRBJ2-5,CASSYGQTNRQETQYF,TGCGCCAGCAGCTATGGACAGACCAATAGACAAGAGACCCAGTACTTC
many,TRBD2,15,TRBV15,TRBJ2-5,CATSGDGLAQETQYF,TGTGCCACCAGCGGCGACGGACTAGCACAAGAGACCCAGTACTTC
once,-,14,TRBV20-1,TRBJ1-4,CSALTPIGGEKLFF,TGCAGTGCTCTTACCCCAATCGGGGGTGAAAAACTGTTTTTT
many,-,12,TRBV20-1,TRBJ2-7,CSASGTMDEQYF,TGCAGTGCTAGCGGCACTATGGACGAGCAGTACTTC
many,-,14,TRBV10-3,TRBJ2-3,CAISEPGVPDTQYF,TGTGCCATCAGTGAACCTGGGGTCCCAGATACGCAGTATTTT
few,-,14,TRBV9,TRBJ1-6,CASSVEGLGSPLHF,TGTGCCAGCAGCGTAGAAGGCTTAGGTTCACCCCTCCACTTT
-,-,14,TRBV6-1,TRBJ2-1,CASSEGPLSYEQFF,TGTGCCAGCAGTGAGGGACCGCTCTCCTACGAGCAGTTCTTC
many,TRBD1,16,TRBV7-2,TRBJ1-2,CASSYQAQGADYGYTF,TGTGCCAGCAGCTATCAGGCCCAGGGGGCCGACTATGGCTACACCTTC
few,-,15,TRBV18,TRBJ1-4,CASSPEEGSGEKLFF,TGTGCCAGCTCACCGGAGGAGGGCAGCGGAGAAAAACTGTTTTTT
many,-,14,TRBV5-5,TRBJ2-1,CASSLTIRGNEQFF,TGTGCCAGCAGCTTGACTATCCGGGGGAATGAGCAGTTCTTC
-,-,20,TRBV28,TRBJ2-2,CASSSTQPVSGAINTGELFF,TGTGCCAGCAGCTCTACTCAACCTGTATCCGGAGCCATCAACACCGGGGAGCTGTTTTTT
-,-,16,TRBV20-1,TRBJ2-7,CSARVERTEDTYEQYF,TGCAGTGCTAGAGTCGAACGAACAGAGGATACCTACGAGCAGTACTTC
many,-,15,TRBV7-2,TRBJ2-7,CASKRAAPEVNEQYF,TGTGCCAGCAAAAGAGCGGCCCCGGAAGTGAACGAGCAGTACTTC
-,-,13,TRBV6-2/TRBV6-3,TRBJ1-5,CASSYSAAQPRHF,TGTGCCAGCAGTTACTCGGCGGCACAGCCCCGGCATTTT
many,-,15,TRBV7-6,TRBJ2-7,CASSPDSFSSYEQYF,TGTGCCAGCAGCCCGGACAGTTTTAGCTCCTACGAGCAGTACTTC